This T cell receptor beta chain was recovered during a study of blood T cell repertoires in COVID-19. The protocol was immunoSEQ multiplex PCR, while the TCRdb copy is restricted to in-frame clones and leaves out a portion. The table records 250,000 or so clones, 90% of them present only once. Germline CDR1 SGHKS, CDR2 YYEKEE (reference sequence). Germline trimming cut 0 bases from V and 4 bases from J; bases unmatched to any gene: 3. The CDR3 is 14 amino acids. The Seattle patients joined while their infection was active and were tracked longitudinally afterward. Input material: peripheral blood. The sequence was collected from a woman in her fifties or sixties with COVID-19, enrolled during active disease. The chain recombines TRBV5-5 with TRBJ2-7; 8 bases align to TRBD1. The CDR3 DNA sequence: TGTGCCAGCAGCTTGGGACAGGGGTCTTACGAGCAGTACTTC. The encoded protein is CASSLGQGSYEQYF.